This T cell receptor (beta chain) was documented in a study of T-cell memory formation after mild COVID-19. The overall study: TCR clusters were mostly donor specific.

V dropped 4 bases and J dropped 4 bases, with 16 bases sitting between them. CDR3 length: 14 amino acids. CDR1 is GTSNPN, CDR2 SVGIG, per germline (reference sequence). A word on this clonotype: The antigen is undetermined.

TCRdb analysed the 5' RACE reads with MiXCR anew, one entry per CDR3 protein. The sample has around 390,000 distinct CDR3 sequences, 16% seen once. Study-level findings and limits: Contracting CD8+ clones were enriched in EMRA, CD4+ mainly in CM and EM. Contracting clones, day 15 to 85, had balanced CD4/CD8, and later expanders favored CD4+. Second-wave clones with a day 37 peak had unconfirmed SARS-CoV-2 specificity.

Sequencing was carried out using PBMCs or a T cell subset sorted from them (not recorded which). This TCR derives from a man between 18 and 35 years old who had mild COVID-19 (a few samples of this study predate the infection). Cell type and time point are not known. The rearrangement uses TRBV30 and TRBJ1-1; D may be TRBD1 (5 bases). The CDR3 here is CAWTRTTGTTEAFF. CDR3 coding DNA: TGTGCCTGGACACGGACAACAGGTACCACTGAAGCTTTCTTT.